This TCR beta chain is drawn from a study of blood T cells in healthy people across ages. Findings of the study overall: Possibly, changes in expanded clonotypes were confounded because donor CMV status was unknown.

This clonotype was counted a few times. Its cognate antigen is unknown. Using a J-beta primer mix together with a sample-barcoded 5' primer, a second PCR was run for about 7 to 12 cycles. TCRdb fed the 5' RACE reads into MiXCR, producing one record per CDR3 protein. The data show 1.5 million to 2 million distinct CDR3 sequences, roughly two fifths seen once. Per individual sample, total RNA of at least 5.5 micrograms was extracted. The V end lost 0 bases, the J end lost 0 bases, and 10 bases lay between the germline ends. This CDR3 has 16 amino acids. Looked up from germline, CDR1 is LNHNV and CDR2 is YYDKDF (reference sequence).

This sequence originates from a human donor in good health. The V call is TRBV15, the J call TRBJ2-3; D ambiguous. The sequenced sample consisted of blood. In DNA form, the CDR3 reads TGTGCCACCAGCAGAGATCCGAGTCCTAGCACAGATACGCAGTATTTT. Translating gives CATSRDPSPSTDTQYF.